Each of the 19 T cell receptor beta chains below was sequenced from the same sample in a study of radiation and T cells in renal cell carcinoma. The assay was immunoSEQ multiplex PCR, and TCRdb's table has in-frame clones only and misses some. Of over 30,000 clones listed, over 70% are singletons. Time point indicated: blood 4 weeks post-SBRT, at nephrectomy. Treatment given: 15 Gy SBRT to primary tumor, nephrectomy 4 weeks later. Source: blood, taken from a patient whose treatment included radiotherapy and nephrectomy. The receptors were gathered from a man aged 55-75 years with renal cell carcinoma.

This rearrangement joins TRBV6-1 to TRBJ2-5, with D unclear. The CDR3 runs to 16 residues. Deletions cut 0 bases from V and 2 bases from J, with 13 bases between. Germline V gene lookup returns CDR1 MNHNS and CDR2 SASEGT. CDR3 sequence (DNA): TGTGCCAGCAGTGAAGCCTGGGTGGTCGGTCAAGAGACCCAGTACTTC. Translating gives CASSEAWVVGQETQYF.

The rearrangement links TRBV9 to TRBJ1-2, with unresolved D. The ends were cut back, 0 bases at V and 14 bases at J, with 11 bases in the middle. Germline assignment: CDR1 SGDLS and CDR2 YYNGEE. This CDR3 region has 11 residues. CDR3 sequence reads: CASSVGGPLTF. The DNA for the CDR3 is TGTGCCAGCAGCGTAGGAGGGCCCTTAACCTTC.

The CDR3 DNA follows: TGCGCCAGCAGCTCCGGGACAGGGAGTGAAAAACTGTTTTTT. Translation gives CASSSGTGSEKLFF. The chain joins TRBV5-1 to TRBJ1-4, with 9 bases matching TRBD1. CDR3 length: 14 residues. Losses at the gene ends were 3 bases for V and 7 bases for J; bases not matched to a gene: 4. Germline V gives CDR1 SGHRS, CDR2 YFSETQ.

This clone was detected ten times or more. The rearrangement uses TRBV7-9 and TRBJ2-2; D remains unclear. V was shortened by 6 bases and J by 1 base, with 9 bases between the two germline ends. Germline values: CDR1 SEHNR, CDR2 FQNEAQ (reference sequence). The CDR3 length is 14 residues. The CDR3 DNA reads TGTGCCAGCAGTATCCAGCTGAACACCGGGGAGCTGTTTTTT. It codes for CASSIQLNTGELFF.

The chain joins TRBV7-9 to TRBJ2-1; 10 bases fit TRBD1. The V segment lost 1 base and the J segment 8 bases; nucleotides outside the gene matches: 5. Germline V gives CDR1 SEHNR, CDR2 FQNEAQ (reference sequence). The CDR3 extends over 15 amino acids. For the CDR3, the DNA is TGTGCCAGCAGCTTAGAAGGGGACAGGGGCTATGAGCAGTTCTTC. Its translation is CASSLEGDRGYEQFF.

V gene TRBV7-9 combines with J gene TRBJ1-1, with unresolved D. Germline V gene lookup returns CDR1 SEHNR and CDR2 FQNEAQ (reference sequence). This CDR3 region has 13 residues. The ends were cut back, 3 bases at V and 0 bases at J, with 5 bases in the middle. The chain's CDR3 is CASSFDMNTEAFF. CDR3 DNA sequence: TGTGCCAGCAGCTTTGACATGAACACTGAAGCTTTCTTT.

The chain carries TRBV13 and TRBJ1-6, with 7 nucleotides matching TRBD1. Per germline, CDR1 PRHDT and CDR2 FYEKMQ (reference sequence). This CDR3 has 13 residues. With V trimmed by 0 bases and J by 15 bases, 5 bases remained unmatched. DNA for the CDR3: TGTGCCAGCAGCTTAGGAACAGGGGAAGGCCTCCACTTT. Its translation is CASSLGTGEGLHF.

V usage is TRBV27 and J usage is TRBJ2-7; 8 bases map to TRBD1. With 5 bases clipped from V and 4 bases from J, the junction kept 7 bases outside the gene matches. The V gene's germline CDR1 is MNHEY and CDR2 SMNVEV (reference sequence). The CDR3 covers 14 residues. The CDR3 loop reads CASSRDRGGYEQYF. CDR3 sequence (DNA): TGTGCCAGCAGTCGAGACAGGGGTGGGTACGAGCAGTACTTC.

V is TRBV14 and J is TRBJ2-1; 14 bases line up with TRBD2. The CDR3 runs 16 residues. The germline gives CDR1 SGHDN, CDR2 FVKESK. The V segment lost 4 bases and the J segment 10 bases; nucleotides outside the gene matches: 9. This CDR3 reads CASSRPGLAGAREQFF. CDR3 nucleotides: TGTGCCAGCAGCCGCCCGGGACTAGCGGGAGCGCGAGAGCAGTTCTTC.

Only a few counts were recorded for this clone. The chain joins TRBV10-1 to TRBJ2-7, with D hard to call. The V gene's germline CDR1 is WNHNN and CDR2 SYGVQD (reference sequence). CDR3 length: 13 residues. Trimming removed 2 bases from V and 0 bases from J, with 5 bases in between. This CDR3 is CASSERSSYEQYF. CDR3 coding DNA: TGCGCCAGCAGTGAGCGGAGCTCCTACGAGCAGTACTTC.

This clone was found a few times. V gene TRBV20-1 combines with J gene TRBJ1-2; 10 bases map to TRBD1. CDR1 is DFQATT and CDR2 is SNEGSKA in the germline V gene (reference sequence). V lost 5 bases and J lost 6; bases outside the gene matches: 0. The CDR3 contains 11 residues. DNA of the CDR3: TGCAGTGCTGGACAGGGGGATGGCTACACCTTC. This codes for CSAGQGDGYTF.

CDR3 nucleotides: TGTGCCAGCAGTGGGGACCCGACTCCCAGGCGGTCGGATACGCAGTATTTT. Its protein product is CASSGDPTPRRSDTQYF. The chain joins TRBV25-1 to TRBJ2-3; D tentatively reads TRBD1 or TRBD2 (5 bases each). V dropped 4 bases and J dropped 6 bases, with 23 bases sitting between them. The CDR3 runs 17 residues. Germline values: CDR1 MGHDK, CDR2 SYGVNS.

This chain joins TRBV9 and TRBJ2-3; 7 bases are a match to TRBD2. Looked up from germline, CDR1 is SGDLS and CDR2 is YYNGEE. V was pared by 1 base and J by 0 bases, with 2 bases of the junction left unmatched. The CDR3 is 15 amino acids. DNA for the CDR3: TGTGCCAGCAGCGTAAGCGGGGTTAGCACAGATACGCAGTATTTT. Translation: CASSVSGVSTDTQYF.

The chain carries TRBV4-3 and TRBJ1-1; TRBD1 agrees at 7 bases. This CDR3 comprises 15 residues. The germline V gene has CDR1 LGHNA and CDR2 YSLEER. Trimming at V came to 1 base and at J to 0 bases, leaving 2 bases not matched to a gene. This CDR3 reads CASSQGGQMNTEAFF. CDR3 bases: TGCGCCAGCAGCCAAGGGGGACAGATGAACACTGAAGCTTTCTTT.

J is TRBJ2-5 and V is TRBV19; D perhaps matches TRBD1 (6 bases). CDR1 and CDR2 from the germline V gene are LNHDA and SQIVND (reference sequence). CDR3 length: 14 amino acids. V was pared by 3 bases and J by 1 base, with 9 bases between. The CDR3 coding sequence is TGTGCCAGTAGTATCGGACAGCCCCAAGAGACCCAGTACTTC. Translation: CASSIGQPQETQYF.

The chain has TRBV4-3 and TRBJ2-1, with TRBD2 matching over 8 bases. Losses at the gene ends were 1 base for V and 2 bases for J; bases not matched to a gene: 7. The CDR3 consists of 17 residues. Looked up from germline, CDR1 is LGHNA and CDR2 is YSLEER. The CDR3 is CASSQGTSGTAYNEQFF. In DNA, the CDR3 is TGCGCCAGCAGCCAAGGAACTAGCGGAACAGCCTACAATGAGCAGTTCTTC.

V gene TRBV9 combines with J gene TRBJ2-1; D call uncertain. Germline V lookup: CDR1 SGDLS, CDR2 YYNGEE. The V gene lost 5 bases and the J gene lost 5 bases, with 17 bases spanning the gap. This CDR3 comprises 15 residues. The CDR3 DNA reads as TGTGCCAGCAGTTTGACGGTAACCCCTAACAATGAGCAGTTCTTC. This codes for CASSLTVTPNNEQFF. The whole variable domain, filled in from reference TRBV9 and TRBJ2-1, reads DSGVTQTPKHLITATGQRVTLRCSPRSGDLSVYWYQQSLDQGLQFLIQYYNGEERAKGNILERFSAQQFPDLHSELNLSSLELGDSALYFCASSLTVTPNNEQFFGPGTRLTVL.

The chain carries TRBV7-3 and TRBJ2-3; no clear D gene. This CDR3 has 13 residues. Per the germline V gene, CDR1 is SGHTA and CDR2 is FQGTGA. V lost 2 bases and J lost 2, with 5 bases in between. The CDR3 DNA is TGTGCCAGCAGCTTACGGAACACAGATACGCAGTATTTT. This encodes CASSLRNTDTQYF. Using reference TRBV7-3 and TRBJ2-3 for the parts outside the CDR3, the full variable domain is GAGVSQTPSNKVTEKGKYVELRCDPISGHTALYWYRQSLGQGPEFLIYFQGTGAADDSGLPNDRFFAVRPEGSVSTLKIQRTERGDSAVYLCASSLRNTDTQYFGPGTRLTVL.

The rearrangement links TRBV4-3 to TRBJ1-6; 9 positions match TRBD1. V shed 0 bases, J shed 10 bases, and the junction held 7 bases outside the gene matches. Germline-derived CDR1 and CDR2 are LGHNA and YSLEER. There are 16 residues in the CDR3. The CDR3: CASSQDPDRGGSPLHF. CDR3 bases: TGCGCCAGCAGCCAAGATCCGGACAGGGGAGGGTCACCCCTCCACTTT.